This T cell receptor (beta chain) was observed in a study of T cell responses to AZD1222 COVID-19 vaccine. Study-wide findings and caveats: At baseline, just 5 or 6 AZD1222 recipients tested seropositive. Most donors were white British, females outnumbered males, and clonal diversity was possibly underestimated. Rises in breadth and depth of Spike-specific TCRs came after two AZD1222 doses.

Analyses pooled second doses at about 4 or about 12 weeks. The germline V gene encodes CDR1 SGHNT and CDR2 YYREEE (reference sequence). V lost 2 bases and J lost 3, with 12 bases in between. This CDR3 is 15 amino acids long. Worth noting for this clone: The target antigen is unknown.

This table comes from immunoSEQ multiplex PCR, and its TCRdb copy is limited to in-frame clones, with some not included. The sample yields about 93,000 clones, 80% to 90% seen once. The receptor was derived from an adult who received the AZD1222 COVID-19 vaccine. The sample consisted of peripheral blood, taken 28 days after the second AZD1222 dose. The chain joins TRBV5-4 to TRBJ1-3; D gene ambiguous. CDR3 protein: CASSFGNEVGNTIYF. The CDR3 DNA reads TGTGCCAGCAGCTTTGGTAACGAGGTTGGAAACACCATATATTTT.